A few counts support the clone carrying this TCR beta chain. Antigen specificity is unknown. The data are from a study of beta chain features in type 1 diabetes. This CDR3 comprises 15 residues. Germline CDR1 LGHNA, CDR2 YSLEER. V trimming: 4 bases; J trimming: 4 bases; junction bases outside the gene matches: 9. Study-wide results and limits: Type 1 diabetes patients had TCRB CDR3s that were shorter (moderately but significantly so) in all four CD4+ subsets.

Expressed TCRB transcripts were sequenced, since all the RNA that had been isolated was reverse transcribed. Profiling relied on immunoSEQ multiplex PCR, and the TCRdb table lists in-frame clones only, not all of them. The sample has 110,000 to 150,000 clones; 9% to 9.5% are singletons. The chain employs TRBV4-3 and TRBJ2-5; TRBD2 matches at 7 bases. The receptor was derived from a man younger than 35 in good health. The specimen was central memory CD4+ T cells from blood. DNA of the CDR3: TGCGCCAGCAGCCTCGTACCGGGGGGTCCAGAGACCCAGTACTTC. Translating it yields CASSLVPGGPETQYF.